Shown below are 20 T cell receptor beta chains from a single sample sequenced in a study of shared clonotypes between healthy human individuals. Sequenced by immunoSEQ multiplex PCR; TCRdb stores in-frame clones only, minus some. The sample records 2 million to 2.5 million clones, approximately 95% being singletons. The material sequenced was naive CD4+ T cells sorted from blood. Noted subset: CD45RA+ positively selected. These receptors were collected from a young man in good health.

V is TRBV7-2 and J is TRBJ2-7, with 10 bases matching TRBD2. The length of the CDR3 is 15 residues. V lost 1 base and J lost 7; bases outside the gene matches: 7. Per germline, CDR1 SGHTA and CDR2 FQGNSA. As DNA, the CDR3 is TGTGCCAGCAGCTTAGTAGCGGGAGGTTCGGTAGAGCAGTACTTC. Translating it yields CASSLVAGGSVEQYF.

The gene calls are TRBV5-4 and TRBJ2-5; D could derive from TRBD1 or TRBD2 (6 bases each). The CDR3 runs to 15 residues. Germline CDR1 is SGHNT and CDR2 is YYREEE (reference sequence). V lost 0 bases, J lost 4 bases, and 13 bases lay in between. CDR3 coding DNA: TGTGCCAGCAGCTTGGGGAGGGCACAGGGAGAGACCCAGTACTTC. It specifies CASSLGRAQGETQYF.

This clone has only one observation. This chain joins TRBV5-4 and TRBJ1-4; perhaps TRBD1 as D (6 bases). The V end was cut by 4 bases, the J end by 8 bases, with 18 bases between. The CDR3 is 15 residues long. Germline CDR1 SGHNT, CDR2 YYREEE (reference sequence). CDR3 DNA: TGTGCCAGCAGCGGGCTAGGCAGGGGCTGGGAAAAACTGTTTTTT. Translating it yields CASSGLGRGWEKLFF.

The chain has TRBV10-1 and TRBJ2-3, with 11 positions matching TRBD2. The CDR3 is 15 residues long. Trimming removed 0 bases from V and 6 bases from J; junction bases left unmatched: 2. Germline lookup yields CDR1 WNHNN and CDR2 SYGVQD (reference sequence). The CDR3 DNA follows: TGCGCCAGCAGTGAGTCGAGGACTAGCGGGGATACGCAGTATTTT. It yields the protein CASSESRTSGDTQYF.

The chain uses TRBV19 and TRBJ1-5; D remains unclear. The CDR3 consists of 15 residues. Germline V gene data show CDR1 as LNHDA and CDR2 as SQIVND (reference sequence). Trimming pared 4 bases from V and 0 bases from J, leaving 10 bases between. This chain's CDR3 is CASSNGGYSNQPQHF. In DNA form, the CDR3 reads TGTGCCAGTAGTAATGGCGGTTATAGCAATCAGCCCCAGCATTTT.

In regard to this clone: Other DNA sequences from this sample encode an identical CDR3 as well. This rearrangement joins TRBV30 to TRBJ2-2; D is uncertain. V dropped 2 bases and J dropped 2 bases, with 3 bases sitting between them. The CDR3 runs to 12 residues. Germline CDR1 and CDR2: GTSNPN and SVGIG (reference sequence). CDR3 coding DNA: TGTGCCTGGAGTCCAAACACCGGGGAGCTGTTTTTT. Translating it yields CAWSPNTGELFF.

A word on this clone: At the DNA level, this CDR3 is encoded by other sequences in the same sample as well. The chain recombines TRBV5-4 with TRBJ2-3, with D unclear. Deletions cut 0 bases from V and 2 bases from J, with 4 bases between. Germline CDR1 is SGHNT and CDR2 is YYREEE (reference sequence). This CDR3 spans 13 amino acids. Here the CDR3 reads CASSLVATDTQYF. CDR3 bases: TGTGCCAGCAGCTTGGTAGCCACAGATACGCAGTATTTT.

This sequence joins TRBV23-1 and TRBJ1-3, with TRBD1 identical over 7 bases. TRBV23-1 is an ORF, and what it does is uncertain. The length of the CDR3 is 15 residues. The V and J ends lost 7 bases and 0 bases, in that order; junction bases with no gene match: 6. This chain's CDR3 is CASKRDSSSGNTIYF. The CDR3 region has the DNA TGCGCCAGCAAAAGGGACAGTAGCTCTGGAAACACCATATATTTT.

V gene TRBV7-9 combines with J gene TRBJ2-2, with D tentatively TRBD1 or TRBD2 (5 bases each). Germline CDR1 and CDR2: SEHNR and FQNEAQ (reference sequence). This CDR3 spans 15 amino acids. V was shortened by 1 base and J by 4 bases, with 10 bases between the two germline ends. The CDR3 DNA follows: TGTGCCAGCAGCTTAGGAGAGGGGATCACCGGGGAGCTGTTTTTT. The encoded protein is CASSLGEGITGELFF. Using reference TRBV7-9 and TRBJ2-2 for the parts outside the CDR3, the full variable domain is DTGVSQNPRHKITKRGQNVTFRCDPISEHNRLYWYRQTLGQGPEFLTYFQNEAQLEKSRLLSDRFSAERPKGSFSTLEIQRTEQGDSAMYLCASSLGEGITGELFFGEGSRLTVL.

CDR3 nucleotide sequence: TGTGCCAGCAGTGAGTCGGGGCAATTTGGCTACACCTTC. Translating gives CASSESGQFGYTF. The V gene is TRBV2, the J gene TRBJ1-2; maybe TRBD1 (5 bases). This CDR3 region has 13 residues. Germline assignment: CDR1 SNHLY and CDR2 FYNNEI. The V gene lost 3 bases and the J gene lost 7 bases, with 12 bases spanning the gap.

The chain carries TRBV7-9 and TRBJ2-3, with TRBD1 matching over 7 bases. The CDR3 spans 14 residues. Germline CDR1 and CDR2: SEHNR and FQNEAQ (reference sequence). Trimming removed 10 bases from V and 0 bases from J; junction bases left unmatched: 7. The CDR3 loop is CATRGFLSTDTQYF. The CDR3 DNA reads TGTGCCACCAGGGGGTTTCTTAGCACAGATACGCAGTATTTT.

This chain links TRBV7-2 with TRBJ2-7, with 9 nucleotides matching TRBD1. Trimming removed 6 bases from V and 5 bases from J; junction bases left unmatched: 14. The CDR3 has 16 residues. From germline, CDR1 is SGHTA and CDR2 FQGNSA. The CDR3 here is CASRPPGQGTKNEQYF. The CDR3, as DNA: TGTGCCAGCAGACCTCCGGGACAGGGAACGAAAAACGAGCAGTACTTC.

The count of this clone is one. The V gene is TRBV29-1, the J gene TRBJ2-2, with 7 bases that match TRBD2. This CDR3 is built from 13 residues. Per the germline V gene, CDR1 is SQVTM and CDR2 is ANQGSEA. Losses at the gene ends were 6 bases for V and 3 bases for J; bases not matched to a gene: 4. CDR3 loop: CSVSGTDTGELFF. CDR3 bases: TGCAGCGTCAGCGGGACGGACACCGGGGAGCTGTTTTTT.

This clone was detected only a few times. This chain uses TRBV5-6 with TRBJ1-6, with 7 nucleotides matching TRBD1. CDR1 is SGHDT and CDR2 is YYEEEE in the germline V gene. The CDR3 is 13 residues long. The J segment lost 9 bases and the V segment lost 5 bases, leaving 5 bases of the junction unmatched. This CDR3 reads CASSTGVGSPLHF. CDR3 nucleotides: TGTGCCAGCAGTACAGGGGTTGGTTCACCCCTCCACTTT.

The chain carries TRBV19 and TRBJ1-2, with D possibly matching TRBD1 (5 bases). The CDR3 length is 13 residues. V dropped 6 bases and J dropped 1 base, with 9 bases sitting between them. The germline V gene has CDR1 LNHDA and CDR2 SQIVND (reference sequence). CDR3 nucleotide sequence: TGTGCCAGTAGCACGGGGCTTAACTATGGCTACACCTTC. The encoded protein is CASSTGLNYGYTF.

The gene calls are TRBV27 and TRBJ1-5, with D perhaps matching TRBD1 (6 bases). The CDR3 spans 14 residues. V gave up 6 bases and J gave up 4 bases, with 13 bases separating them. The germline CDR1 and CDR2 sequences are MNHEY and SMNVEV (reference sequence). The CDR3 sequence: CASRPGVGNQPQHF. CDR3 DNA: TGTGCCAGCAGACCAGGGGTAGGTAATCAGCCCCAGCATTTT.

The rearrangement uses TRBV5-1 and TRBJ2-1, with a tentative D call TRBD1 (6 bases). The CDR3 sequence is 13 residues long. The V end was cut by 1 base, the J end by 9 bases, with 11 bases between. Germline lookup yields CDR1 SGHRS and CDR2 YFSETQ. The CDR3 here is CASSLPGQPEQFF. The CDR3 nucleotides are TGCGCCAGCAGCTTGCCCGGACAGCCTGAGCAGTTCTTC.

As to this clone: Additional DNA sequences in this sample encode the identical CDR3. The genes are TRBV19 and TRBJ2-7, with D perhaps given as TRBD1 or TRBD2 (5 bases each). Germline V gene lookup returns CDR1 LNHDA and CDR2 SQIVND (reference sequence). CDR3 size: 13 residues. V lost 3 bases and J lost 3, with 9 bases in between. CDR3 in amino acids: CASSIGTNYEQYF. For the CDR3, the DNA is TGTGCCAGTAGTATTGGGACGAACTACGAGCAGTACTTC.

This chain joins TRBV10-3 and TRBJ2-3; the match to TRBD2 covers 10 bases. The CDR3 sequence is 18 residues long. J gave up 1 base and V 2 bases, and 9 bases lay outside the gene matches. The germline V gene has CDR1 ENHRY and CDR2 SYGVKD. CDR3 residues: CAISETQTSGWRTDTQYF. The DNA for the CDR3 is TGTGCCATCAGTGAGACCCAGACTAGCGGGTGGCGCACAGATACGCAGTATTTT.

The chain joins TRBV29-1 to TRBJ1-1, with a weak D call TRBD1 (6 bases). V shed 5 bases and J shed 6 bases, with 13 bases lying between them. Germline V gene data show CDR1 as SQVTM and CDR2 as ANQGSEA. The CDR3 is 12 residues long. DNA for the CDR3: TGCAGCGTTAAACAGGGACTCTCTGAAGCTTTCTTT. Protein sequence: CSVKQGLSEAFF.